Sequencing of this TCR beta chain was carried out in a study of CD8 T cells in ankylosing spondylitis. This clonotype was detected ten times or more. The target antigen is unknown. The authors made TCR beta libraries by quantitative 5'-RACE with molecular barcodes. MiXCR was run by TCRdb on the 5' RACE reads, yielding one entry per CDR3 protein. Found here are some 140,000 distinct CDR3 sequences, 6.5% to 8.5% of them singletons; the top ten hold more than 7%. V gave up 0 bases and J gave up 1 base, with 12 bases separating them. The CDR3 has 16 residues. CDR1 SGHDT and CDR2 YYEEEE come from the germline V gene. Notes on the study in general: Reports say disease-linked clones showed up significantly more in matched ankylosing spondylitis synovial fluid. Earlier literature documents some of the motif variants in reactive arthritis synovial fluid and blood. Blood from ankylosing spondylitis patients appeared to carry a characteristic eight-variant TCR beta motif.

This sequence was found in a male donor with ankylosing spondylitis. The chain combines TRBV5-6 with TRBJ2-3; D not certain. The material sequenced was synovial fluid, either unsorted or a sorted T cell fraction (not recorded which). Here the CDR3 DNA reads TGTGCCAGCAGCTTGGGTCCCCCAGGCGGCACAGATACGCAGTATTTT. Amino acid sequence: CASSLGPPGGTDTQYF. Filled out from reference TRBV5-6 and TRBJ2-3, the complete variable domain reads DAGVTQSPTHLIKTRGQQVTLRCSPKSGHDTVSWYQQALGQGPQFIFQYYEEEERQRGNFPDRFSGHQFPNYSSELNVNALLLGDSALYLCASSLGPPGGTDTQYFGPGTRLTVL.